The 3 T cell receptor beta chains below come from one sample, sequenced in a study of PD-L1 blockade in urothelial cancer. As to time point: peripheral blood 6 weeks after treatment start. Only in-frame clones appear in the TCRdb table, and some are missing; sequencing was by immunoSEQ multiplex PCR. The sample yields about 51,000 clones, around 90% seen once. Sequenced here: PBMCs, sampled around atezolizumab (anti-PD-L1) treatment. The receptor source for this set is a man aged 55 to 70 with urothelial cancer.

The chain carries TRBV5-6 and TRBJ2-1; maybe TRBD2 (7 bases). The CDR3 spans 15 residues. With 3 bases removed from V and 9 bases from J, the gap between germline ends came to 19 bases. Germline-derived CDR1 and CDR2 are SGHDT and YYEEEE. CDR3 sequence (DNA): TGTGCCAGCAGCTGGACCCGGGGGGCCGGGGTTGAGCAGTTCTTC. Its translation is CASSWTRGAGVEQFF.

V is TRBV18 and J is TRBJ2-5, with 7 bases identical to TRBD1. CDR3 size: 14 residues. V gave up 0 bases and J gave up 2 bases; unmatched junction bases: 0. Germline V gene sequence: CDR1 KGHSH, CDR2 LQKENI. CDR3 nucleotides: TGTGCCAGCTCACCACCGGACAGGCAAGAGACCCAGTACTTC. Amino acid sequence: CASSPPDRQETQYF.

This chain links TRBV28 with TRBJ2-7, with TRBD1 identical over 7 bases. CDR3 length: 15 amino acids. V gave up 5 bases and J gave up 5 bases; unmatched junction bases: 12. CDR1 is MDHEN and CDR2 is SYDVKM in the germline V gene. CDR3: CASSTPGTASNEQYF. The CDR3, as DNA: TGTGCCAGCAGTACCCCCGGGACAGCCTCTAACGAGCAGTACTTC.